The clone carrying this TCR beta chain was counted a single time. The CDR3 loop spans 16 amino acids. Looked up from germline, CDR1 is SGHAT and CDR2 is FQNNGV. The V gene end was trimmed by 1 base and the J gene end by 3 bases; junction bases not matched to a gene: 6. This sample was included in a study of control samples from healthy donors and cancer patients. Using immunoSEQ multiplex PCR, the repertoire was profiled, and TCRdb retains in-frame clones only, with some absent. The sample has 160,000 or so clones, over 90% seen once. The sequenced sample was blood. The chain is built from TRBV11-2 and TRBJ2-7, with 10 positions matching TRBD1. This sequence originates from a man aged 45 to 65 in good health. The CDR3 nucleotides read TGTGCCAGCAGCTTAGCCCCGACAGGGGGCTACTACGAGCAGTACTTC. Translation gives CASSLAPTGGYYEQYF. Filled out from reference TRBV11-2 and TRBJ2-7, the complete variable domain reads EAGVAQSPRYKIIEKRQSVAFWCNPISGHATLYWYQQILGQGPKLLIQFQNNGVVDDSQLPKDRFSAERLKGVDSTLKIQPAKLEDSAVYLCASSLAPTGGYYEQYFGPGTRLTVT.